The clone carrying this TCR beta chain was picked up many times. TCRdb fed the PCR reads into MiXCR, producing one record per CDR3 protein. The table shows approximately 80,000 distinct CDR3 sequences, with under 60% occurring only once. The CDR3 has 14 residues. The ends were cut back, 2 bases at V and 0 bases at J, with 8 bases in the middle. Germline lookup yields CDR1 SGHRS and CDR2 YFSETQ. The data were obtained in a study of CDR3 diversity in severe acne. Sequencing used blood. The rearrangement joins TRBV5-1 to TRBJ2-5; D gene ambiguous. The clonotype originates from a male donor in good health, without acne. DNA for the CDR3: TGCGCCAGCAGCTTCCCCGCGGACCAAGAGACCCAGTACTTC. This sequence encodes CASSFPADQETQYF.